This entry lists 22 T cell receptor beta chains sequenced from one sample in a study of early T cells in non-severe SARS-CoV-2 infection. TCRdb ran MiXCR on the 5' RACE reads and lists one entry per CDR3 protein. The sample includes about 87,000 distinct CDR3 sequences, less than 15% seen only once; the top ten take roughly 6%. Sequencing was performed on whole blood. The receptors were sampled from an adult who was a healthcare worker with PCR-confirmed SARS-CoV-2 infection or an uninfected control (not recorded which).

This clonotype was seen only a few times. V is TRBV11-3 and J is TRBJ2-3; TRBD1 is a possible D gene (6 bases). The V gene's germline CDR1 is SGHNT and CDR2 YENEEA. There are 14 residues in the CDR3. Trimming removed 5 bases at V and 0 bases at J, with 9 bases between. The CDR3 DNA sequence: TGTGCCAGCAGCATGGGACATAGCACAGATACGCAGTATTTT. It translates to CASSMGHSTDTQYF.

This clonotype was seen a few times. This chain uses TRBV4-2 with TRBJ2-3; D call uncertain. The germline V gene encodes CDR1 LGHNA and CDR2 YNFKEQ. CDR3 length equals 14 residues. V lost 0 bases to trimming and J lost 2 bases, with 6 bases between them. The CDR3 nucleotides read TGTGCCAGCAGCCAAGAGCAGAACACAGATACGCAGTATTTT. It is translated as CASSQEQNTDTQYF.

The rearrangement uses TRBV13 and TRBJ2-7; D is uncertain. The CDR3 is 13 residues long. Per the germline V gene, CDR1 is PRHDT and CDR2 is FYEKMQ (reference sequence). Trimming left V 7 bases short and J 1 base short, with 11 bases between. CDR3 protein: CASTEQTSYEQYF. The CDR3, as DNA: TGTGCCAGCACCGAACAGACGTCCTACGAGCAGTACTTC.

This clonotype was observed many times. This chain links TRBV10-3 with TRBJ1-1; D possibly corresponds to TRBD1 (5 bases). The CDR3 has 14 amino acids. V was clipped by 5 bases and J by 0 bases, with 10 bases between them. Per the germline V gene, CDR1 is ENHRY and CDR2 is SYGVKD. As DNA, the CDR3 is TGTGCCATCAGTCCCGGGGGAGTGAACACTGAAGCTTTCTTT. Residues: CAISPGGVNTEAFF.

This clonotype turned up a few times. CDR3 region: CASSSLDRNNSPLHF. In DNA, the CDR3 is TGTGCCAGCAGTTCCCTGGACAGGAACAATTCACCCCTCCACTTT. The gene calls are TRBV28 and TRBJ1-6, with 7 bases fitting TRBD1. Germline CDR1 reads MDHEN; CDR2 reads SYDVKM. After removal of 4 bases from V and 7 bases from J, the junction contained 7 bases not matched to a gene. This CDR3 spans 15 amino acids.

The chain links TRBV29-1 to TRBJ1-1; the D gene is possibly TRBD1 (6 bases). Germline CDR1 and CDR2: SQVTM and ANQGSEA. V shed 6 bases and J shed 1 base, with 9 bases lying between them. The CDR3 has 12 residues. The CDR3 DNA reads TGCAGCGTCGCACAGGGGAACACTGAAGCTTTCTTT. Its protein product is CSVAQGNTEAFF.

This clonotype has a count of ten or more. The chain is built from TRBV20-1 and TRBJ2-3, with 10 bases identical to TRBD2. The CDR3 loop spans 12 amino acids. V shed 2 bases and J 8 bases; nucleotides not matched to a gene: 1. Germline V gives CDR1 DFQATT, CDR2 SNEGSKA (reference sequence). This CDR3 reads CSARPSGGTQYF. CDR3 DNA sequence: TGCAGTGCTAGACCTAGCGGGGGTACGCAGTATTTT.

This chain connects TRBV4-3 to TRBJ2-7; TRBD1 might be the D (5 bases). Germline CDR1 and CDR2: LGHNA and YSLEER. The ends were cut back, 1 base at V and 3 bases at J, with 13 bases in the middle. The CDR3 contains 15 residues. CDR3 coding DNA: TGCGCCAGCAGCCAAGGCCAGGGTCTCGACTACGAGCAGTACTTC. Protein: CASSQGQGLDYEQYF.

This CDR3 is CASSLLGQGGGNTIYF. For the CDR3, the DNA is TGTGCCAGCAGCTTACTGGGACAGGGAGGTGGAAACACCATATATTTT. This chain joins TRBV7-9 and TRBJ1-3; 9 nucleotides line up with TRBD1. The J segment lost 3 bases and the V segment lost 2 bases, leaving 5 bases of the junction unmatched. Germline V gives CDR1 SEHNR, CDR2 FQNEAQ (reference sequence). This CDR3 is built from 16 residues.

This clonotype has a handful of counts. The CDR3: CASSIDSQSPVDTQYF. CDR3 bases: TGTGCCAGTAGTATAGACTCCCAGTCCCCAGTAGATACGCAGTATTTT. V usage is TRBV19 and J usage is TRBJ2-3; the D is unclear. Trimming shortened V by 0 bases and J by 5 bases, and 15 bases separated the two germline ends. This CDR3 comprises 16 residues. Germline CDR1 and CDR2: LNHDA and SQIVND (reference sequence).

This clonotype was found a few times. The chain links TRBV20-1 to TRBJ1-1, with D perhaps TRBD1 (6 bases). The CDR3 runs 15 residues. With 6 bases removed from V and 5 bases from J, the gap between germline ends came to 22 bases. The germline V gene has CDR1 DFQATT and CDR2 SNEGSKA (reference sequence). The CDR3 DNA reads TGCAGTGCGGGGGGTGTACAGGGAGTTTGGACTGAAGCTTTCTTT. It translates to CSAGGVQGVWTEAFF.

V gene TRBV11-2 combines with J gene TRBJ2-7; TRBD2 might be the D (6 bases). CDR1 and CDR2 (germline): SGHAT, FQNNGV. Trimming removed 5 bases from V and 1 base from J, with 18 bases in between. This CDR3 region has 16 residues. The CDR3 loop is CASSLMSGTPSYEQYF. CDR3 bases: TGTGCCAGCAGCCTAATGTCAGGGACTCCATCCTACGAGCAGTACTTC.

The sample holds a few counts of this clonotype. This chain's CDR3 is CSVQWTVGAGGYTF. CDR3 nucleotides: TGCAGCGTCCAATGGACTGTAGGGGCGGGTGGCTACACCTTC. The chain uses TRBV29-1 and TRBJ1-2, with D perhaps TRBD1 (5 bases). The CDR3 is 14 residues long. Trimming cost V 6 bases and J 7 bases, with 21 bases left between them. Germline CDR1 SQVTM, CDR2 ANQGSEA.

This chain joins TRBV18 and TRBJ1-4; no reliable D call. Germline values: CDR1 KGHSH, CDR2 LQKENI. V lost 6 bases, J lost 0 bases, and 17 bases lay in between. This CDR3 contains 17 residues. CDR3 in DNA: TGTGCCAGCTCGCCGGGTACGGATTTGGCAACTAATGAAAAACTGTTTTTT. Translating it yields CASSPGTDLATNEKLFF. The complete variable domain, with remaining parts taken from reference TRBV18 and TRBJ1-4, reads NAGVMQNPRHLVRRRGQEARLRCSPMKGHSHVYWYRQLPEEGLKFMVYLQKENIIDESGMPKERFSAEFPKEGPSILRIQQVVRGDSAAYFCASSPGTDLATNEKLFFGSGTQLSVL.

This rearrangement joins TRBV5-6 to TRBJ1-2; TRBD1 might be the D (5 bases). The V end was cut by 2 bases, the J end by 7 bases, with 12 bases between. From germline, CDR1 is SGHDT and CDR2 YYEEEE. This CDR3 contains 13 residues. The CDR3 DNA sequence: TGTGCCAGCAGCTTCGCCGGGACGGCTGGCTACACCTTC. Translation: CASSFAGTAGYTF.

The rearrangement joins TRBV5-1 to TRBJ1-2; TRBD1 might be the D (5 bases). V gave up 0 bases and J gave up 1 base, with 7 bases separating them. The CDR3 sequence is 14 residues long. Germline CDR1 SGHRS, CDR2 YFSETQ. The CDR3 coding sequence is TGCGCCAGCAGCTTGGGGGACGGTAACTATGGCTACACCTTC. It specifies CASSLGDGNYGYTF.

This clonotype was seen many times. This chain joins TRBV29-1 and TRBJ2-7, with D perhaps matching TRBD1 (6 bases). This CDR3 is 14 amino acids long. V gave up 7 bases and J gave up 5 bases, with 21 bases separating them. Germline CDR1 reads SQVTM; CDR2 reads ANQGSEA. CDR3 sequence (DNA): TGCAGCGCCGACCCCGGGACATCCTCGGACGAGCAGTACTTC. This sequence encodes CSADPGTSSDEQYF.

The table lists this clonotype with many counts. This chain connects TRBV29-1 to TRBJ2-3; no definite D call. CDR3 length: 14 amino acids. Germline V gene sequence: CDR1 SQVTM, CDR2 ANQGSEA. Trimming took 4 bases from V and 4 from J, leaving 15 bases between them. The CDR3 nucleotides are TGCAGCGTTGCGAACCAAAATGTCCCAGATACGCAGTATTTT. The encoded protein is CSVANQNVPDTQYF.

The chain's CDR3 is CASRPDLPTDTQYF. As DNA, the CDR3 is TGTGCCAGCCGCCCGGACTTACCCACCGATACGCAGTATTTT. The chain has TRBV12-3 or TRBV12-4 and TRBJ2-3; D perhaps matches TRBD2 (5 bases). This CDR3 has 14 residues. The germline V and J ends were trimmed by 8 bases and 6 bases, with 18 bases remaining between them.

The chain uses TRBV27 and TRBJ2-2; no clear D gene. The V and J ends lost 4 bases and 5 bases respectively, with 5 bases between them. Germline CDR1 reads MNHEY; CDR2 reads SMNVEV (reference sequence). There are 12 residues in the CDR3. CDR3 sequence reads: CASSWTTGELFF. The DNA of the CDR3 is TGTGCCAGCAGTTGGACGACCGGGGAGCTGTTTTTT.

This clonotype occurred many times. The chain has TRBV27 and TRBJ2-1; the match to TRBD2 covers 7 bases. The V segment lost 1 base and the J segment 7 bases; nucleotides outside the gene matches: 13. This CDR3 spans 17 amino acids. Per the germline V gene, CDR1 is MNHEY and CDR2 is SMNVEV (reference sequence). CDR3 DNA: TGTGCCAGCAGTTTATTCTGGGGAGGGCAGAGTTCGAATGAGCAGTTCTTC. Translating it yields CASSLFWGGQSSNEQFF.

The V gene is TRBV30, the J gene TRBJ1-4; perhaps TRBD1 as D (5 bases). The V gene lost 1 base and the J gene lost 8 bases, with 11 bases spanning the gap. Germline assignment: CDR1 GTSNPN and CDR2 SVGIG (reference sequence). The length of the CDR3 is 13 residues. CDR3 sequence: CAWSGDRGEKLFF. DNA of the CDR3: TGTGCCTGGAGTGGGGACCGCGGGGAAAAACTGTTTTTT.